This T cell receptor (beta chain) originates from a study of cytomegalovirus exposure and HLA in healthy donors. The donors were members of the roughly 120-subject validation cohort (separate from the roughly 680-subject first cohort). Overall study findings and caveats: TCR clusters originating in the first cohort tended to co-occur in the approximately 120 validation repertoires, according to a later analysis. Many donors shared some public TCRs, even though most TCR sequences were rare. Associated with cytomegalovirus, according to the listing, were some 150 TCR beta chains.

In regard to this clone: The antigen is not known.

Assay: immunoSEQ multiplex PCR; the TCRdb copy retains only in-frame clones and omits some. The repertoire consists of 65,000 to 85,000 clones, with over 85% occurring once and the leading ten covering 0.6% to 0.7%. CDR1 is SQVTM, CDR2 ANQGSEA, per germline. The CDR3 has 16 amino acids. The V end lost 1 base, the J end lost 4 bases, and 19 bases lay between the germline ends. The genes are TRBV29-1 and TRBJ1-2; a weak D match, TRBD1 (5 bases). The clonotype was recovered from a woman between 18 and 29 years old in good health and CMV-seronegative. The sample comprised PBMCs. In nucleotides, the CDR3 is TGCAGCGTTGAAGGGGGGGACGTCCCCTATGCCTATGGCTACACCTTC. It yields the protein CSVEGGDVPYAYGYTF.